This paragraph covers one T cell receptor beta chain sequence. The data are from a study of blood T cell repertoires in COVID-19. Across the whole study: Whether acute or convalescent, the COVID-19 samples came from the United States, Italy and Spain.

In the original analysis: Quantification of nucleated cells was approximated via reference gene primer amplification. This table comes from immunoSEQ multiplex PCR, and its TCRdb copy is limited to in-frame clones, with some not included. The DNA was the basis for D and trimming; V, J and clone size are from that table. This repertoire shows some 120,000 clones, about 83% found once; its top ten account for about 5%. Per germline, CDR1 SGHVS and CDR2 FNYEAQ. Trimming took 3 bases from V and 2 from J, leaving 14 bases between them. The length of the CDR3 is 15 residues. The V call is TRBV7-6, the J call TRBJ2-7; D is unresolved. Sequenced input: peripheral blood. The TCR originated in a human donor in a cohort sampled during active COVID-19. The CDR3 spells CASSFEHAIAYEQYF. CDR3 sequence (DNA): TGTGCCAGCAGCTTCGAGCACGCTATAGCCTACGAGCAGTACTTC. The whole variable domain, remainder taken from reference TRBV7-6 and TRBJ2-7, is GAGVSQSPRYKVTKRGQDVALRCDPISGHVSLYWYRQALGQGPEFLTYFNYEAQQDKSGLPNDRFSAERPEGSISTLTIQRTEQRDSAMYRCASSFEHAIAYEQYFGPGTRLTVT.